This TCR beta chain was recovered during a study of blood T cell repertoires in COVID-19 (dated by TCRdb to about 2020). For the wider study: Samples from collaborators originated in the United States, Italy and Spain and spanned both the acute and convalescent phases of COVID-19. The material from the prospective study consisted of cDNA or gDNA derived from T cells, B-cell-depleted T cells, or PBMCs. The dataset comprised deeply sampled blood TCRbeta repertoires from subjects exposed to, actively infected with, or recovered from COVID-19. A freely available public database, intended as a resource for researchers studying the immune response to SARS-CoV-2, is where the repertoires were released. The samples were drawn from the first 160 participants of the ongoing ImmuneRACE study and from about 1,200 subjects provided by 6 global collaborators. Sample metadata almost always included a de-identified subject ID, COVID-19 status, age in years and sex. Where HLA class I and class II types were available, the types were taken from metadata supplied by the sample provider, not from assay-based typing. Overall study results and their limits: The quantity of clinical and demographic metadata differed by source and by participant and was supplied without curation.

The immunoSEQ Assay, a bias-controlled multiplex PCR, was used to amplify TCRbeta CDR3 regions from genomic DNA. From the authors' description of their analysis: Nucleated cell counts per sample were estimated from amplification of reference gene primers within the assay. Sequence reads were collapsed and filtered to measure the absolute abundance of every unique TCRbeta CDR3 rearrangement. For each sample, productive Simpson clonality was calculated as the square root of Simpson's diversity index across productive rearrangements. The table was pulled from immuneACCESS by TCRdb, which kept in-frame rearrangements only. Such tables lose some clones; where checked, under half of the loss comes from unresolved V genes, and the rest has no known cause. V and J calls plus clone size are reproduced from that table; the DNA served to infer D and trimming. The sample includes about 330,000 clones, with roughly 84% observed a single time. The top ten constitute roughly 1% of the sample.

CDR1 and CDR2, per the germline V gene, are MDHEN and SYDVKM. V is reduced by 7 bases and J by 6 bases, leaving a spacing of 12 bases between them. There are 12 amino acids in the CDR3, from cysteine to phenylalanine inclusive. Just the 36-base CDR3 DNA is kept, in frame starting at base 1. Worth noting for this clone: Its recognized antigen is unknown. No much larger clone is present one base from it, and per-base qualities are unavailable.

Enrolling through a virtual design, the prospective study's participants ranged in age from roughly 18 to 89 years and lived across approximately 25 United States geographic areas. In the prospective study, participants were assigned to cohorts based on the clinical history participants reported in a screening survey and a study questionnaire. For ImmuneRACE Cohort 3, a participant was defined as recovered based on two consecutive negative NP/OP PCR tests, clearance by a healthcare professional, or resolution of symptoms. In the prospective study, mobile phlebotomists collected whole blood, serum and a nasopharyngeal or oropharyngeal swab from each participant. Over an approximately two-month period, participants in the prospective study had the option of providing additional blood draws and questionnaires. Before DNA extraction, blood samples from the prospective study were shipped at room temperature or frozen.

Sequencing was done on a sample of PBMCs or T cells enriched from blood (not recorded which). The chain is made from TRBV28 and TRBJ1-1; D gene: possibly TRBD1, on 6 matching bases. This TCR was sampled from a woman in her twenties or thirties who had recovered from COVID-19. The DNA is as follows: TGTGCCAGCATCCCCAGGGGATCTGAAGCTTTCTTT. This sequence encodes CASIPRGSEAFF. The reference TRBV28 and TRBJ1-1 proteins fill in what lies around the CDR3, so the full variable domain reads DVKVTQSSRYLVKRTGEKVFLECVQDMDHENMFWYRQDPGLGLRLIYFSYDVKMKEKGDIPEGYSVSREKKERFSLILESASTNQTSMYLCASIPRGSEAFFGQGTRLTVV.